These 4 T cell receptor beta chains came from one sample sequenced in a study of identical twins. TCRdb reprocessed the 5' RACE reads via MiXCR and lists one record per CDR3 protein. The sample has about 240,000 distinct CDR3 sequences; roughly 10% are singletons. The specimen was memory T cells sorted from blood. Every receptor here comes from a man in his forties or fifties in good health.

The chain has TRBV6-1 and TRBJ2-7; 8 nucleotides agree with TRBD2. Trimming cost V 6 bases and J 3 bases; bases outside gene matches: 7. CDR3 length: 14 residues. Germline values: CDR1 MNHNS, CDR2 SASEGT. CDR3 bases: TGTGCCAGCAGAAGTACCGGGACTAGCTACGAGCAGTACTTC. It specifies CASRSTGTSYEQYF.

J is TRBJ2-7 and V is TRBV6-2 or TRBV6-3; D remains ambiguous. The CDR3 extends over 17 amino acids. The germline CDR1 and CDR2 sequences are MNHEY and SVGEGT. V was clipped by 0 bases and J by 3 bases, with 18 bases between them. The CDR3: CASSYSPSHRHHYEQYF. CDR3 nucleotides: TGTGCCAGCAGTTACTCGCCGAGTCATCGACACCACTACGAGCAGTACTTC.

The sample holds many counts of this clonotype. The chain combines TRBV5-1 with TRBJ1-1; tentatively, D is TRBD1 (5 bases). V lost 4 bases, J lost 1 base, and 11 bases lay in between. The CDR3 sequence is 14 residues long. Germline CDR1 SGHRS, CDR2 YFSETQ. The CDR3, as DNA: TGCGCCAGCAGCCCCGGGACGGGGAACACTGAAGCTTTCTTT. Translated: CASSPGTGNTEAFF.

The CDR3 DNA is TGTGCCAGCAGTCCTACGGGACGTCAAGAGACCCAGTACTTC. Translated: CASSPTGRQETQYF. The V gene is TRBV27, the J gene TRBJ2-5, with D possibly being TRBD1 or TRBD2 (5 bases each). V lost 5 bases and J lost 2, with 12 bases in between. The CDR3 length is 14 residues. CDR1 is MNHEY, CDR2 SMNVEV, per germline (reference sequence).